The 27 T cell receptor beta chains below were found in one sample sequenced in a study of technical replicates of blood from a handful of donors. The repertoire was sequenced with immunoSEQ multiplex PCR; TCRdb's copy has only in-frame clones and lacks some. The repertoire holds under 85,000 clones, with around 97% as singletons. The source material was T cells isolated from PBMCs. These receptors all come from a human donor in good health.

The genes are TRBV7-9 and TRBJ1-1, with 7 bases aligning to TRBD1. Germline CDR1 and CDR2: SEHNR and FQNEAQ (reference sequence). CDR3 length: 14 amino acids. With V trimmed by 4 bases and J by 5 bases, 7 bases remained unmatched. The CDR3 DNA is TGTGCCAGCAGCTCCTCGGGACAGAAGACTGAAGCTTTCTTT. Translation gives CASSSSGQKTEAFF.

The chain couples TRBV10-1 to TRBJ1-1; D possibly corresponds to TRBD1 (6 bases). In germline, CDR1 is WNHNN, CDR2 SYGVQD (reference sequence). Between the trimmed V and J ends, which lost 0 bases and 12 bases, there was a span of 14 bases. This CDR3 is 13 amino acids long. The DNA of the CDR3 is TGCGCCAGCAGTGAGTCTGGGGGAAGGGGGACTTTCTTT. Protein: CASSESGGRGTFF.

The gene calls are TRBV10-2 and TRBJ1-5; the D gene is possibly TRBD1 (5 bases). V was shortened by 6 bases and J by 0 bases, with 15 bases between the two germline ends. The germline gives CDR1 WSHSY, CDR2 SAAADI. CDR3 length: 16 amino acids. The CDR3 loop is CASSEIRDYSNQPQHF. The CDR3 coding sequence is TGCGCCAGCAGCGAGATCAGGGACTATAGCAATCAGCCCCAGCATTTT.

CDR3 bases: TGTGCCAGCAGCTTAGGAGGGACAGGGGAAAGGTTTAGCACAGATACGCAGTATTTT. This translates into CASSLGGTGERFSTDTQYF. This rearrangement joins TRBV7-3 to TRBJ2-3; 10 nucleotides line up with TRBD1. Looked up from germline, CDR1 is SGHTA and CDR2 is FQGTGA. The CDR3 has 19 amino acids. J lost 0 bases, V lost 2 bases, and 11 bases had no gene match.

V is TRBV4-1 and J is TRBJ1-2; 7 positions match TRBD1. The CDR3 loop spans 15 amino acids. CDR1 is MGHRA and CDR2 is YSYEKL in the germline V gene. V dropped 1 base and J dropped 8; count of bases not matched to a gene: 10. CDR3: CASSQGEARGLGYTF. In DNA, the CDR3 is TGCGCCAGCAGCCAAGGGGAGGCCAGGGGGTTGGGCTACACCTTC.

A single count supports this clone. This chain connects TRBV29-1 to TRBJ2-2; D not resolved. Germline V gene data show CDR1 as SQVTM and CDR2 as ANQGSEA. The CDR3 has 11 residues. The V end was cut by 7 bases, the J end by 4 bases, with 7 bases between. CDR3 in amino acids: CSATVTGELFF. CDR3 sequence (DNA): TGCAGCGCAACTGTCACCGGGGAGCTGTTTTTT.

The rearrangement joins TRBV10-3 to TRBJ2-3, with a possible D match to TRBD1 (5 bases). Germline CDR1 and CDR2: ENHRY and SYGVKD. This CDR3 is 17 amino acids long. V lost 10 bases, J lost 2 bases, and 25 bases lay in between. The CDR3 DNA reads as TGTGCCACCTATGGGGCTGGCTATAGCAGAACCACAGATACGCAGTATTTT. This encodes CATYGAGYSRTTDTQYF.

DNA for the CDR3: TGTGCCAGCGCTTCGTGGGGCAGGGGAAAGGGCTACACCTTC. As protein: CASASWGRGKGYTF. The V call is TRBV13, the J call TRBJ1-2, with a tentative D call TRBD1 (6 bases). The ends were cut back, 8 bases at V and 8 bases at J, with 21 bases in the middle. Germline V lookup: CDR1 PRHDT, CDR2 FYEKMQ (reference sequence). The CDR3 spans 14 residues.

The CDR3 DNA reads as TGTGCCAGTACCCGTAGCGGGGGGCACCAAGAGACCCAGTACTTC. Its protein product is CASTRSGGHQETQYF. The V gene is TRBV27, the J gene TRBJ2-5; 10 bases align to TRBD2. The ends lost 9 bases at V and 0 bases at J; junction bases unmatched: 7. CDR3 length: 15 amino acids. The germline CDR1 and CDR2 sequences are MNHEY and SMNVEV (reference sequence).

The rearrangement links TRBV6-1 to TRBJ2-2; the D is unclear. The length of the CDR3 is 13 residues. Germline V gene lookup returns CDR1 MNHNS and CDR2 SASEGT. Between the trimmed V and J ends, which lost 5 bases and 0 bases, there was a span of 4 bases. The CDR3 sequence: CASSYTNTGELFF. CDR3 in DNA: TGTGCCAGCAGTTATACGAACACCGGGGAGCTGTTTTTT.

In nucleotides, the CDR3 is TGTGCCAGCAGCTCAGAACGACAGTACCAAGAGACCCAGTACTTC. Translated, it gives CASSSERQYQETQYF. The chain couples TRBV11-3 to TRBJ2-5; TRBD1 might be the D (5 bases). This CDR3 is built from 15 residues. V gave up 4 bases and J gave up 0 bases, with 12 bases separating them. Per germline, CDR1 SGHNT and CDR2 YENEEA.

The chain has TRBV6-6 and TRBJ2-1; D possibly corresponds to TRBD1 (6 bases). Germline V gene sequence: CDR1 MNHNY, CDR2 SVGAGI (reference sequence). The CDR3 has 15 amino acids. V lost 5 bases and J 1 base, leaving 12 bases between the germline ends. CDR3 DNA sequence: TGTGCCAGCAGTCCACAGGGTAGTTCCTACAATGAGCAGTTCTTC. Translating gives CASSPQGSSYNEQFF.

The chain uses TRBV28 and TRBJ1-2; the D is unclear. The CDR3 length is 12 residues. V was shortened by 5 bases and J by 3 bases, with 7 bases between the two germline ends. Germline assignment: CDR1 MDHEN and CDR2 SYDVKM. CDR3 protein: CASSPSDYGYTF. CDR3 in DNA: TGTGCCAGCAGTCCCTCCGACTATGGCTACACCTTC.

The V call is TRBV27, the J call TRBJ1-1; tentative D call: TRBD1 (6 bases). This CDR3 spans 14 amino acids. Looked up from germline, CDR1 is MNHEY and CDR2 is SMNVEV (reference sequence). V lost 6 bases and J lost 1, with 12 bases in between. The CDR3 sequence is CASRLTGKNTEAFF. In nucleotides, the CDR3 is TGTGCCAGCAGGCTAACAGGGAAGAACACTGAAGCTTTCTTT.

The chain employs TRBV6-1 and TRBJ2-7; 10 bases are a match to TRBD2. Per germline, CDR1 MNHNS and CDR2 SASEGT. CDR3 length: 14 residues. The junction had 5 bases not matched to a gene; V was cut back by 6 bases and J by 3 bases. The CDR3 sequence is CASRLAGEYYEQYF. The CDR3 DNA is TGTGCCAGCAGGCTAGCGGGAGAATACTACGAGCAGTACTTC.

The chain links TRBV29-1 to TRBJ2-1, with 7 bases fitting TRBD1. The CDR3 totals 14 residues. Germline V gene lookup returns CDR1 SQVTM and CDR2 ANQGSEA. CDR3 nucleotide sequence: TGCTCAGCTCCCACCAGGGGGAGCTACAATGAGCAGTTCTTC. Translation gives CSAPTRGSYNEQFF.

V and J are TRBV6-6 and TRBJ2-7; 8 bases map to TRBD1. The germline V gene encodes CDR1 MNHNY and CDR2 SVGAGI (reference sequence). Trimming at V came to 4 bases and at J to 0 bases, leaving 2 bases not matched to a gene. The CDR3 runs to 14 residues. The CDR3 coding sequence is TGTGCCAGCAGTTCAGGGGGCCTCTCCTACGAGCAGTACTTC. Its translation is CASSSGGLSYEQYF.

The chain uses TRBV19 and TRBJ2-1; D call uncertain. In germline, CDR1 is LNHDA, CDR2 SQIVND (reference sequence). The CDR3 runs to 16 residues. V dropped 5 bases and J dropped 5 bases, with 19 bases sitting between them. The CDR3 nucleotides read TGTGCCAGTAGTCCTAATCCTCTTCACTTGAACAATGAGCAGTTCTTC. It is translated as CASSPNPLHLNNEQFF.

The DNA of the CDR3 is TGTGCCAGCAGTTTATCCCGGGCGGGGGGGCCGTATGAGCAGTTCTTC. Amino acid sequence: CASSLSRAGGPYEQFF. The chain recombines TRBV6-5 with TRBJ2-1; 9 bases agree with TRBD2. Germline assignment: CDR1 MNHEY and CDR2 SVGAGI. This CDR3 is built from 16 residues. J gave up 8 bases and V 4 bases, and 12 bases lay outside the gene matches.

Only one count was recorded for this clone. The rearrangement joins TRBV11-3 to TRBJ1-3, with 7 bases that match TRBD1. This CDR3 is 14 amino acids long. Germline V gene lookup returns CDR1 SGHNT and CDR2 YENEEA. J lost 2 bases, V lost 5 bases, and 3 bases had no gene match. CDR3 region: CASSATGAGNTIYF. The CDR3 coding sequence is TGTGCCAGCAGCGCCACAGGGGCTGGAAACACCATATATTTT. Full variable domain (rest looked up from reference TRBV11-3 and TRBJ1-3): EAGVVQSPRYKIIEKKQPVAFWCNPISGHNTLYWYLQNLGQGPELLIRYENEEAVDDSQLPKDRFSAERLKGVDSTLKIQPAELGDSAVYLCASSATGAGNTIYFGEGSWLTVV.

This rearrangement joins TRBV28 to TRBJ1-5; D gene uncertain. Germline V lookup: CDR1 MDHEN, CDR2 SYDVKM. Trimming cost V 5 bases and J 4 bases, with 3 bases left between them. The CDR3 has 11 amino acids. The CDR3 nucleotides are TGTGCCAGCAGTCAAAATCAGCCCCAGCATTTT. It is translated as CASSQNQPQHF. Supplemented by reference TRBV28 and TRBJ1-5, the full variable domain reads DVKVTQSSRYLVKRTGEKVFLECVQDMDHENMFWYRQDPGLGLRLIYFSYDVKMKEKGDIPEGYSVSREKKERFSLILESASTNQTSMYLCASSQNQPQHFGDGTRLSIL.

The chain joins TRBV10-3 to TRBJ1-1; TRBD1 matches at 9 bases. This CDR3 spans 16 amino acids. Per germline, CDR1 ENHRY and CDR2 SYGVKD. Trimming at V came to 5 bases and at J to 1 base, leaving 8 bases not matched to a gene. CDR3 amino acids: CAISHRVDRGNTEAFF. CDR3 sequence (DNA): TGTGCCATCAGTCACCGGGTGGACAGGGGGAACACTGAAGCTTTCTTT.

This clone was seen a handful of times. This chain joins TRBV10-2 and TRBJ1-1, with D perhaps TRBD1 (5 bases). CDR1 WSHSY and CDR2 SAAADI come from the germline V gene. This CDR3 has 15 amino acids. V was trimmed by 6 bases and J by 0 bases, leaving 14 bases between them. CDR3 sequence: CASSEGTGLNTEAFF. The CDR3 DNA is TGCGCCAGCAGCGAAGGAACAGGCTTGAACACTGAAGCTTTCTTT.

The rearrangement joins TRBV10-2 to TRBJ2-5; D may be TRBD1 (6 bases). The V gene's germline CDR1 is WSHSY and CDR2 SAAADI. V was clipped by 6 bases and J by 1 base, with 12 bases between them. This CDR3 has 14 residues. The DNA for the CDR3 is TGCGCCAGCAGCGGACAGACGTTCCAAGAGACCCAGTACTTC. Its translation: CASSGQTFQETQYF.

This clone came up once. The chain combines TRBV6-1 with TRBJ1-2; a weak D match, TRBD1 (6 bases). The ends were cut back, 3 bases at V and 6 bases at J, with 17 bases in the middle. Germline V gene data show CDR1 as MNHNS and CDR2 as SASEGT. The CDR3 sequence is 15 residues long. The CDR3 DNA reads TGTGCCAGCAGTGAGGGCAGGGGTATATTTCATGGCTACACCTTC. As protein: CASSEGRGIFHGYTF.

The chain recombines TRBV10-3 with TRBJ2-3; TRBD2 aligns across 8 bases. Germline CDR1 and CDR2: ENHRY and SYGVKD. The CDR3 runs 13 residues. V dropped 8 bases and J dropped 4; count of bases not matched to a gene: 5. The CDR3: CAISGRGSDTQYF. The CDR3 DNA is TGTGCCATCTCCGGGAGGGGATCAGATACGCAGTATTTT.

V and J are TRBV5-1 and TRBJ2-1, with TRBD2 matching 8 bases. The V gene end was trimmed by 2 bases and the J gene end by 0 bases; junction bases not matched to a gene: 4. The germline V gene has CDR1 SGHRS and CDR2 YFSETQ. CDR3 size: 16 residues. CDR3 nucleotides: TGCGCCAGCAGCTTTGGACTAGCCGGCTCCTACAATGAGCAGTTCTTC. Translating it yields CASSFGLAGSYNEQFF.